This paragraph reports one T cell receptor (beta chain). TCRdb keeps only in-frame clones here, not all; method: immunoSEQ multiplex PCR. The sample gives 50,000 to 60,000 clones, 80% to 90% of which show up once; 0.58% is in the top ten. This record belongs to a study of T cell changes during pregnancy in multiple sclerosis. V shed 6 bases, J shed 6 bases, and the junction held 7 bases outside the gene matches. This CDR3 region has 15 residues. Germline V gene sequence: CDR1 KGHSH, CDR2 LQKENI. This specimen was CD4+ T cells from peripheral blood mononuclear cells, taken in the first trimester of pregnancy. The chain joins TRBV18 to TRBJ1-5; 11 bases align to TRBD1. The receptor was isolated from a female donor with multiple sclerosis, enrolled in a pregnancy study. The CDR3 spells CASSSLGTGGQPQHF. CDR3 DNA sequence: TGTGCCAGCTCTAGCCTCGGGACAGGGGGTCAGCCCCAGCATTTT.